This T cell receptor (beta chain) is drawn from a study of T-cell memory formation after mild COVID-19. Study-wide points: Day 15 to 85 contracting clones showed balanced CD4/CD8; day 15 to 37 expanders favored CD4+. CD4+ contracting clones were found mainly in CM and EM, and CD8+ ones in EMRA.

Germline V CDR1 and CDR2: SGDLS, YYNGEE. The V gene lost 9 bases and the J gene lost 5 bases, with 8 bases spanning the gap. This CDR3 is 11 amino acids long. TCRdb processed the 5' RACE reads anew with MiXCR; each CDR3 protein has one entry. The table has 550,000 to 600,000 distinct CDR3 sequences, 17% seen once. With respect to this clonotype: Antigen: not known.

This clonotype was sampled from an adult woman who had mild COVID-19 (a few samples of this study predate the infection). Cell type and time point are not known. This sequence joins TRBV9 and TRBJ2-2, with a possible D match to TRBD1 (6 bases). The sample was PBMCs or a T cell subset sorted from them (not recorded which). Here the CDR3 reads CATGQTGELFF. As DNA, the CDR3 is TGTGCCACCGGACAGACCGGGGAGCTGTTTTTT.